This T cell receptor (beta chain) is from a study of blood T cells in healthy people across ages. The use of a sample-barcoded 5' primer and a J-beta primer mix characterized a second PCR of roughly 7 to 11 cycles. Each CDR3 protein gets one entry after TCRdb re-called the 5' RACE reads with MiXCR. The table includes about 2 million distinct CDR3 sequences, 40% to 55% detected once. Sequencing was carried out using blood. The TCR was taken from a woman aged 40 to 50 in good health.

CDR3 sequence: CSATRDTQPYEQYF. CDR3 coding DNA: TGCAGTGCGACCCGGGACACCCAACCCTACGAGCAGTACTTC. The chain uses TRBV20-1 and TRBJ2-7; TRBD1 is a possible D gene (6 bases). This CDR3 spans 14 amino acids. Trimming left V 6 bases short and J 2 bases short, with 17 bases between. Germline V gene sequence: CDR1 DFQATT, CDR2 SNEGSKA (reference sequence).